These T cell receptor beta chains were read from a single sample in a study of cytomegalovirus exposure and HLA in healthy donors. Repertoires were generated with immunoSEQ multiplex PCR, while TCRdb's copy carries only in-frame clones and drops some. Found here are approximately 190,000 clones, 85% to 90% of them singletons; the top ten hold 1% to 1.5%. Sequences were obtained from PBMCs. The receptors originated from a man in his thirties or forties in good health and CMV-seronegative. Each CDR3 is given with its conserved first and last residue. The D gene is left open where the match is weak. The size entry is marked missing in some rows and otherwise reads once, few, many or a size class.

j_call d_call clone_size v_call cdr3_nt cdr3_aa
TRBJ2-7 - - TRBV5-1 TGCGCCAGCAGCTTGCGCGGAATGGCCTACGAGCAGTACTTC CASSLRGMAYEQYF
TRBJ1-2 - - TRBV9 TGTGCCAGCAGCCCTCTGGGCTTCTATGGCTACACCTTC CASSPLGFYGYTF
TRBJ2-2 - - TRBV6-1 TGTGCCAGCAGTGACGGGGGGGACAGCGGGAACACCGGGGAGCTGTTTTTT CASSDGGDSGNTGELFF
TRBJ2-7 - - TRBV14 TGTGCCAGCAGCCAGAACACAGGGAGAGAGGCCTACGAGCAGTACTTC CASSQNTGREAYEQYF
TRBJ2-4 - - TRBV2 TGTGCCAGCAGGCCCACAGGGACGGGACGCATTCAGTACTTC CASRPTGTGRIQYF
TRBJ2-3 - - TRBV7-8 TGTGCCAGCAGCTTAGCGTTGCGGGATACAGATACGCAGTATTTT CASSLALRDTDTQYF
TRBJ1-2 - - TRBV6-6 TGTGCCAGCAGTTACTCGAGAACAGATAATGGCTACACCTTC CASSYSRTDNGYTF
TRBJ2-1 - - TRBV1 TGCACCAGCAGCCAAGATTTTAGGAACAGGGGGGTAGGCGATGAGCAGTTCTTC CTSSQDFRNRGVGDEQFF
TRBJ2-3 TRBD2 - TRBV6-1 TGTGCCAGCAGCGAGAGGACTAGCGGGGACCGCCGGGCGTATTTT CASSERTSGDRRAYF
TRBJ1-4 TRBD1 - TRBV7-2 TGTGCCAGTTCCGGGACAGGGGGTGAAAAACTGTTTTTT CASSGTGGEKLFF
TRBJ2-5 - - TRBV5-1 TGCGCCAGCAGCTTGGTTCAGGGTAGGAGCGAGACCCAGTACTTC CASSLVQGRSETQYF
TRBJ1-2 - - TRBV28 TGTGCCAGCAACAGGAACTATGGCTACACCTTC CASNRNYGYTF
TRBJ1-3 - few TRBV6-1 TGTGCCAGCAGTGAGGCCCAGGGCTCTGGAAACACCATATATTTT CASSEAQGSGNTIYF
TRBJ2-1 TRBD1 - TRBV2 TGTGCCAGCAGCGCCAATTCGGGGACAGGGGGCCACAATGAGCAGTTCTTC CASSANSGTGGHNEQFF
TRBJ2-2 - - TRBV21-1 TGTGCCAGCAACGGGGGGCGCGGTCCCGGGGAGCTGTTTTTT CASNGGRGPGELFF
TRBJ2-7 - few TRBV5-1 TGCGCCAGCAGCTTGGCCGAGGGTTACGAGCAGTACTTC CASSLAEGYEQYF
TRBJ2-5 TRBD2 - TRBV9 TGTGCCAGCAGCGTAGGGACTAGCGGGAGGGAGACCCAGTACTTC CASSVGTSGRETQYF
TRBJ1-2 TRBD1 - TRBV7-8 TGTGCCAGCAGCCAGGGGGATGCGGGGTACGGCTACACCTTC CASSQGDAGYGYTF
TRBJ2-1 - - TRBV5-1 TGCGCCAGCAGCTTGCTCCCACGAGGTGACAATGAGCAGTTCTTC CASSLLPRGDNEQFF
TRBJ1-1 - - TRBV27 TGTGCCAGCACCTCGGGTCTTAGGAATACTGAAGCTTTCTTT CASTSGLRNTEAFF
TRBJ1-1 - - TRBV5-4 TGTGCCAGCAGGTTAACAGGGATGTGGAACACTGAAGCTTTCTTT CASRLTGMWNTEAFF
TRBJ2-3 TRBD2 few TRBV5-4 TGTGCCAGCAGCTTGGTGGGACTAGCGGGAGGAGGGGATACGCAGTATTTT CASSLVGLAGGGDTQYF
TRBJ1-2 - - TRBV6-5 TGTGCCAGCACAAACTCACCTACGTACTATGGCTACACCTTC CASTNSPTYYGYTF
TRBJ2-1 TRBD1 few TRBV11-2 TGTGCCAGCAGCTCCGAGCGGGACAGGGGTAATGAGCAGTTCTTC CASSSERDRGNEQFF
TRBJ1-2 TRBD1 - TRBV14 TGTGCCAGCAGCCCCACAGGGGCGGACTATGGCTACACCTTC CASSPTGADYGYTF